The 20 T cell receptor beta chains below all came from one sample that was sequenced in a study of blood T cell repertoires in COVID-19. Clones were sequenced by immunoSEQ multiplex PCR, and TCRdb holds only the in-frame ones, with some missing. The table lists approximately 240,000 clones, about 90% of them singletons. The sequencing input was PBMCs or T cells enriched from blood (not recorded which). The origin of the receptors is a woman under 40 with acute COVID-19.

The chain links TRBV27 to TRBJ1-2; 10 bases align to TRBD1. Per germline, CDR1 MNHEY and CDR2 SMNVEV (reference sequence). This CDR3 contains 14 residues. Germline trimming cut 6 bases from V and 4 bases from J; bases unmatched to any gene: 5. The CDR3 here is CASSPTGGGYGYTF. CDR3 bases: TGTGCCAGCAGCCCGACAGGGGGCGGCTATGGCTACACCTTC.

This clone has only one observation. Distinct nucleotide sequences in the sample also encode this CDR3. V gene TRBV5-4 combines with J gene TRBJ2-1; 10 nucleotides align to TRBD1. V lost 3 bases, J lost 4 bases, and 4 bases stayed unmatched. Per the germline V gene, CDR1 is SGHNT and CDR2 is YYREEE (reference sequence). CDR3 length: 15 amino acids. The CDR3 spells CASSSPGQGYNEQFF. Here the CDR3 DNA reads TGTGCCAGCAGCTCTCCGGGACAGGGGTACAATGAGCAGTTCTTC.

The chain links TRBV7-3 to TRBJ1-1, with D possibly TRBD1 on 5 matching bases. The CDR3 sequence is 17 residues long. V was cut by 4 bases and J by 0 bases, with 18 bases left in between. Germline V lookup: CDR1 SGHTA, CDR2 FQGTGA. The DNA of the CDR3 is TGTGCCAGCAGCTCGTCCTTGACAGAGCTCATGAACACTGAAGCTTTCTTT. It translates to CASSSSLTELMNTEAFF.

This chain joins TRBV15 and TRBJ2-1; 7 nucleotides line up with TRBD2. This CDR3 has 18 amino acids. Germline loops: CDR1 LNHNV, CDR2 YYDKDF (reference sequence). V was clipped by 0 bases and J by 0 bases; unmatched bases: 8. CDR3 in DNA: TGTGCCACCAGCAGAGATTTTGGGGGAGGGCCCTCCTACAATGAGCAGTTCTTC. It encodes CATSRDFGGGPSYNEQFF.

This chain uses TRBV15 with TRBJ2-7, with TRBD2 matching 7 bases. The CDR3 covers 16 residues. Germline CDR1 is LNHNV and CDR2 is YYDKDF (reference sequence). The trim removed 0 bases at V and 3 bases at J, leaving 8 bases unmatched. CDR3 bases: TGTGCCACCAGCAGAGATTATCAAGCTAGCGGCTACGAGCAGTACTTC. This gives the protein CATSRDYQASGYEQYF.

CDR3 in DNA: TGTGCCATCTATGCTAGCGGGAGTTCCAATGAGCAGTTCTTC. Translated, it gives CAIYASGSSNEQFF. The chain couples TRBV10-3 to TRBJ2-1; 10 bases are a match to TRBD2. V was pared by 8 bases and J by 6 bases, with 7 bases of the junction left unmatched. The CDR3 is 14 residues long. The V gene's germline CDR1 is ENHRY and CDR2 SYGVKD.

V and J are TRBV27 and TRBJ2-3; 8 bases map to TRBD2. The length of the CDR3 is 16 residues. With 2 bases clipped from V and 4 bases from J, the junction kept 8 bases outside the gene matches. Germline CDR1 reads MNHEY; CDR2 reads SMNVEV (reference sequence). The CDR3 DNA follows: TGTGCCAGCAGTTTAAGGTCTGCGGGAGGCTCAGATACGCAGTATTTT. As protein: CASSLRSAGGSDTQYF.

The chain combines TRBV6-5 with TRBJ1-6; possibly TRBD1 for D (5 bases). V dropped 6 bases and J dropped 7 bases, with 10 bases sitting between them. The germline CDR1 and CDR2 sequences are MNHEY and SVGAGI. The length of the CDR3 is 13 residues. CDR3 DNA: TGTGCCAGCAGCCCGGACACCAATTCACCCCTCCACTTT. Translation gives CASSPDTNSPLHF.

With respect to this clone: The conserved phenylalanine or tryptophan normally closing the CDR3 is absent here, so this likely arose from a read error. The chain uses TRBV28 and TRBJ1-2, with D perhaps TRBD1 (6 bases). Between the trimmed V and J ends, which lost 6 bases and 5 bases, there was a span of 22 bases. The CDR3 sequence is 16 residues long. In germline, CDR1 is MDHEN, CDR2 SYDVKM. CDR3 protein: CASSRVGGGARYGYTL. Written as DNA, the CDR3 is TGTGCCAGCAGCCGAGTAGGGGGGGGCGCTAGGTATGGCTACACCCTC.

The chain joins TRBV7-8 to TRBJ1-5; D not certain. Trimming took off 5 bases at V and 3 bases at J, with 11 bases between the two ends. This CDR3 comprises 14 residues. Germline lookup yields CDR1 SGHVS and CDR2 FQNEAQ. The CDR3, as DNA: TGTGCCAGCAGCCCTCTACAGTACAATCAGCCCCAGCATTTT. The encoded protein is CASSPLQYNQPQHF.

V is TRBV2 and J is TRBJ2-1, with D perhaps TRBD2 (5 bases). Trimming removed 7 bases at V and 5 bases at J, with 21 bases between. Germline CDR1 reads SNHLY; CDR2 reads FYNNEI. CDR3 length: 16 residues. The CDR3 spells CASNFAPPGNDNEQFF. The CDR3 nucleotides read TGTGCCAGCAACTTTGCTCCGCCGGGAAATGACAATGAGCAGTTCTTC. The whole variable domain, remainder taken from reference TRBV2 and TRBJ2-1, is EPEVTQTPSHQVTQMGQEVILRCVPISNHLYFYWYRQILGQKVEFLVSFYNNEISEKSEIFDDQFSVERPDGSNFTLKIRSTKLEDSAMYFCASNFAPPGNDNEQFFGPGTRLTVL.

The V gene is TRBV28, the J gene TRBJ2-1, with TRBD2 matching over 12 bases. V was pared by 0 bases and J by 6 bases, with 0 bases of the junction left unmatched. The CDR3 has 15 amino acids. Germline V gives CDR1 MDHEN, CDR2 SYDVKM. CDR3 sequence: CASSLWTSGSNEQFF. CDR3 nucleotide sequence: TGTGCCAGCAGTTTATGGACTAGCGGGAGCAATGAGCAGTTCTTC.

The V gene is TRBV3-1 (or the pseudogene TRBV3-2), the J gene TRBJ2-6; D is unresolved. The germline V and J ends were trimmed by 0 bases and 4 bases, with 16 bases remaining between them. Per germline, CDR1 LGHDT and CDR2 YNNKEL (reference sequence). This CDR3 spans 18 amino acids. In DNA, the CDR3 is TGTGCCAGCAGCCAAGAGAGGTACCCCGGGTCCGGGGCCAACGTCCTGACTTTC. Translated, it gives CASSQERYPGSGANVLTF.

The genes are TRBV24-1 and TRBJ2-3; a possible D gene is TRBD1 (6 bases). The CDR3 runs 16 residues. Germline V gives CDR1 KGHDR, CDR2 SFDVKD. Trimming cost V 4 bases and J 5 bases, with 18 bases left between them. The CDR3 coding sequence is TGTGCCACCAGTGACCCTAGGACAGAAGGAAGAGATACGCAGTATTTT. Translation: CATSDPRTEGRDTQYF.

The V and J genes are TRBV19 and TRBJ1-5; no firm D call. V lost 3 bases and J lost 6, with 18 bases in between. The CDR3 loop spans 16 amino acids. Germline V gene sequence: CDR1 LNHDA, CDR2 SQIVND (reference sequence). CDR3 coding DNA: TGTGCCAGTAGTATTCGAGTAAACCTCGTTGGTCAGCCCCAGCATTTT. This encodes CASSIRVNLVGQPQHF.

This chain joins TRBV7-2 and TRBJ2-3; D possibly corresponds to TRBD1 (5 bases). Germline V lookup: CDR1 SGHTA, CDR2 FQGNSA. This CDR3 has 15 amino acids. Trimming removed 1 base from V and 4 bases from J, with 12 bases in between. The CDR3 nucleotides read TGTGCCAGCAGCTTAGGTCAGGGTTGGTCAGATACGCAGTATTTT. This translates into CASSLGQGWSDTQYF. Drawing the rest from reference TRBV7-2 and TRBJ2-3, the complete variable domain is GAGVSQSPSNKVTEKGKDVELRCDPISGHTALYWYRQSLGQGLEFLIYFQGNSAPDKSGLPSDRFSAERTGGSVSTLTIQRTQQEDSAVYLCASSLGQGWSDTQYFGPGTRLTVL.

The rearrangement uses TRBV5-6 and TRBJ1-5, with 7 bases fitting TRBD1. The CDR3 runs to 16 residues. V was clipped by 0 bases and J by 2 bases; unmatched bases: 5. CDR1 SGHDT and CDR2 YYEEEE come from the germline V gene. For the CDR3, the DNA is TGTGCCAGCAGCTTGGGGCAGGGGGATCGCAATCAGCCCCAGCATTTT. Its translation is CASSLGQGDRNQPQHF. The full variable domain, in which reference TRBV5-6 and TRBJ1-5 provide the parts outside the CDR3, is DAGVTQSPTHLIKTRGQQVTLRCSPKSGHDTVSWYQQALGQGPQFIFQYYEEEERQRGNFPDRFSGHQFPNYSSELNVNALLLGDSALYLCASSLGQGDRNQPQHFGDGTRLSIL.

The rearrangement links TRBV21-1 to TRBJ2-7; whether TRBD2, the table's D call, matches the DNA was not checked. TRBV21-1 is deemed a pseudogene. The CDR3 length is 13 residues. The CDR3 nucleotides are TGTGCCAGCAGCAAAGCTTGGGGAGACGAGCAGTACTTC. This sequence encodes CASSKAWGDEQYF.

The chain is built from TRBV7-2 and TRBJ2-1, with 8 bases lining up with TRBD2. The CDR3 is 15 amino acids. Per the germline V gene, CDR1 is SGHTA and CDR2 is FQGNSA. V shed 8 bases, J shed 9 bases, and the junction held 15 bases outside the gene matches. For the CDR3, the DNA is TGTGCCAGCGAACAAGCGGGAGTAATCGGGGGTGAGCAGTTCTTC. The encoded protein is CASEQAGVIGGEQFF.

Only one count was recorded for this clone. This chain links TRBV9 with TRBJ2-1; 9 nucleotides match TRBD2. Germline V gene data show CDR1 as SGDLS and CDR2 as YYNGEE. J gave up 7 bases and V 0 bases, and 5 bases lay outside the gene matches. This CDR3 spans 15 amino acids. The CDR3 DNA follows: TGTGCCAGCAGCGTAGCCAGCGGGGGGACAAATGAGCAGTTCTTC. Translated, it gives CASSVASGGTNEQFF. Full variable domain (missing parts from reference TRBV9 and TRBJ2-1): DSGVTQTPKHLITATGQRVTLRCSPRSGDLSVYWYQQSLDQGLQFLIQYYNGEERAKGNILERFSAQQFPDLHSELNLSSLELGDSALYFCASSVASGGTNEQFFGPGTRLTVL.